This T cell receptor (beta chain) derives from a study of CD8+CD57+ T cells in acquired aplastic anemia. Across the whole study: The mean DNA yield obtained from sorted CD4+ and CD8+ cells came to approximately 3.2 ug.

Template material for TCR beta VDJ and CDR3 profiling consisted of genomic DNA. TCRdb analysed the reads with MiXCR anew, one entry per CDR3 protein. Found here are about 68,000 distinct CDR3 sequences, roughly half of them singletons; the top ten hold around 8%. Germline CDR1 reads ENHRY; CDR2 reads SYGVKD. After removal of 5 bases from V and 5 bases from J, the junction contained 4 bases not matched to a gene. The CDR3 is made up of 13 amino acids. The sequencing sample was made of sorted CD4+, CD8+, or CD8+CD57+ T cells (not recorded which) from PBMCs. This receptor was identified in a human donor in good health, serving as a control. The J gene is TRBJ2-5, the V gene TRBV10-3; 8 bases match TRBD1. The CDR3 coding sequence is TGTGCCATCAGTTCCAGGGGGCAGGAGACCCAGTACTTC. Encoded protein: CAISSRGQETQYF.